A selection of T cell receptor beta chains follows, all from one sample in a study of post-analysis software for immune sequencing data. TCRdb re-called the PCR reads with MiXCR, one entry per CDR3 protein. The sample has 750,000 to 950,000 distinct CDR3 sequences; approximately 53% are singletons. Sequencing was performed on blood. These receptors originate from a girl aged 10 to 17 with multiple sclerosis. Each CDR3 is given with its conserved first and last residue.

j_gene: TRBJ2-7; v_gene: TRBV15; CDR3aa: CATSKQDFSYERYF
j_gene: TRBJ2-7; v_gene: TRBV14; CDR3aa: CASSHYLTPLEQYF
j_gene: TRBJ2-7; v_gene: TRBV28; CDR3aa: CASSLWGDSYEQYF
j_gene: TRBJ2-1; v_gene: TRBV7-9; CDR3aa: CASSLNRGEYNEQFF
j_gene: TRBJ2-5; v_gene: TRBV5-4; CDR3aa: CASSLERRETQYF
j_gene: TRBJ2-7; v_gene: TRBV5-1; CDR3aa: CASSSLGPFSYEQYF
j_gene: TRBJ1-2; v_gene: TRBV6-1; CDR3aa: CASRGEGGRNPGDTF
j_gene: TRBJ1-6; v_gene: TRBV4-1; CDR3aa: CASSQAPHWGSKSSYNSPLHF
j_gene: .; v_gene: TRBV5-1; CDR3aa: CAGSLGSPNNEQYF
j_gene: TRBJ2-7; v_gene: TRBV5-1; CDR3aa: CASSASGSIYEQYF
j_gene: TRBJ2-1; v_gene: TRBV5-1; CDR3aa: CASTPGGRYCNEQFF
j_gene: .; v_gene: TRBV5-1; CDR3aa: CASSFLDTEQYF
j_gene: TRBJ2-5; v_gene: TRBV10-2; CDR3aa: CASSADRDFWAQYF
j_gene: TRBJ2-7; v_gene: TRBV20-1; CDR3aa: CSARDSSHEQYF
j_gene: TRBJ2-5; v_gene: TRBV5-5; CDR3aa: CASSSGLAGGPQTQYF
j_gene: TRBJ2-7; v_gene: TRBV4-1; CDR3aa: CASSQGTGTMDEQYF
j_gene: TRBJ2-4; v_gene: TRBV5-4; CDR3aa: CASSSRGGIQYF
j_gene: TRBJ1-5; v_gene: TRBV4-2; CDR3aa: CASSQAGLGSNQPQHF
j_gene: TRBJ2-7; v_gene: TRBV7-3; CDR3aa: CASSPGTFSYEQYF
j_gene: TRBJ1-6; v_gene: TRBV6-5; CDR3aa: CASMDGYNSPLHF
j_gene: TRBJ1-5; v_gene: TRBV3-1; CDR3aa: CASSLGATGSQPQHF
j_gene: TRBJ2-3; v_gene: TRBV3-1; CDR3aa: CASSQGLRSTDTQYF
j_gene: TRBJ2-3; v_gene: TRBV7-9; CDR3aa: CASSSRPGRMTDTQYF
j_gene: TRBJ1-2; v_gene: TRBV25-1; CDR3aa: CASGGTGANYGYTF
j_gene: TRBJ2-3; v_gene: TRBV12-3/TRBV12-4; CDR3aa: CASSLRLAGSSTDTQYF
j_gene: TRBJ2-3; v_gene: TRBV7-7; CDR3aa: CASSPLAGTSTDTQYF
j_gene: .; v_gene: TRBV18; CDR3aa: CASSQDRGFNEQYF
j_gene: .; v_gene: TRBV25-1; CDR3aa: CASGDPLGDEQYF
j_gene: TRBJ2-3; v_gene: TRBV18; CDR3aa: CASSPSRQWGTDTQYF
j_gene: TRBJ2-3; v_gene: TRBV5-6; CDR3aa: CASSLLDRTHLDTQYF
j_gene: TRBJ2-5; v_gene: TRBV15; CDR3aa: CATSRDQGLQETQYF
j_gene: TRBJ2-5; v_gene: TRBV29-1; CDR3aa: CSVEGTFQETQYF
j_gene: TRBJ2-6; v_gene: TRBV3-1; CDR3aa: CASSQDRGSGANVLTF
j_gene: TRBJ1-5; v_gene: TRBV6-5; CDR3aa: CASSPQWGNQPQHF
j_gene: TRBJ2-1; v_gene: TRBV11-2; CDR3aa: CASSLVVGILLVEQFF
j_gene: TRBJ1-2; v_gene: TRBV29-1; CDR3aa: CSVEKGAKGYTF